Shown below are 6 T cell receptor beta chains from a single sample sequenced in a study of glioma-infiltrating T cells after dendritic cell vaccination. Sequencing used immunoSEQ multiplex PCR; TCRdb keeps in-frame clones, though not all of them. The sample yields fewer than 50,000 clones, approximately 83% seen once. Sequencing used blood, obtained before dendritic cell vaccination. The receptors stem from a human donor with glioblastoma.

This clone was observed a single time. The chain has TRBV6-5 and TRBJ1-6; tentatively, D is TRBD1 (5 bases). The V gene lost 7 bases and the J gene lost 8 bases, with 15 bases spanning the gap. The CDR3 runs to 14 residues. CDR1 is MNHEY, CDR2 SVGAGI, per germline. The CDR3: CASTRTGQDSPLHF. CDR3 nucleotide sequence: TGTGCCAGCACCCGCACAGGCCAGGATTCACCCCTCCACTTT.

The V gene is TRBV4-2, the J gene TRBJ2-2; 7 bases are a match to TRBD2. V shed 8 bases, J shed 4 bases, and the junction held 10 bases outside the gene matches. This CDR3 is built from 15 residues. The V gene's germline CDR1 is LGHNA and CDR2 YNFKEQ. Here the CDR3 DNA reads TGTGCCAGCGGAGGGGCGGGAGAAGGCACCGGGGAGCTGTTTTTT. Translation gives CASGGAGEGTGELFF.

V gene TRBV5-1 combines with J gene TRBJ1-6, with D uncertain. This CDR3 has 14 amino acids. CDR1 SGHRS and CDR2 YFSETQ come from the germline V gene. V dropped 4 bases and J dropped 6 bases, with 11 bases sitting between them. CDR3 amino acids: CASSGGSGNSPLHF. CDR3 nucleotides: TGCGCCAGCAGCGGCGGATCTGGTAATTCACCCCTCCACTTT.

This CDR3 reads CASSQDRKGASPLHF. CDR3 sequence (DNA): TGCGCCAGCAGCCAAGATCGTAAGGGAGCTTCACCCCTCCACTTT. The chain links TRBV4-3 to TRBJ1-6, with no clear D. This CDR3 has 15 residues. Germline values: CDR1 LGHNA, CDR2 YSLEER. Trimming removed 0 bases from V and 9 bases from J, with 12 bases in between.

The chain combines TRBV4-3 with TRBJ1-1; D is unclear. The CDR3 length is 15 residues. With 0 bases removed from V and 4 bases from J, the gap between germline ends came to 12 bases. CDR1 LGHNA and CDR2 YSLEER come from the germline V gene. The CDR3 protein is CASSQDSVRGTEAFF. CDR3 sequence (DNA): TGCGCCAGCAGCCAAGATTCCGTCCGGGGCACTGAAGCTTTCTTT.

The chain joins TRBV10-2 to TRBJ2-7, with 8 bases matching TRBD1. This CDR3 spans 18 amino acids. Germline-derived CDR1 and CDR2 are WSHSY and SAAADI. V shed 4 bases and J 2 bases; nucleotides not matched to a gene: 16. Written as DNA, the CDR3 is TGCGCCAGCAGTGCTACCCCCGGCGGACAGGGTTACCCCTACGAGCAGTACTTC. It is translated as CASSATPGGQGYPYEQYF.